The 30 T cell receptor beta chains in this list originate from one sample, sequenced in a study of T cell changes during pregnancy in multiple sclerosis. Method: immunoSEQ multiplex PCR; TCRdb's copy keeps in-frame clones and lacks some. There are some 57,000 clones in the sample; approximately 91% occur only once, and about 0.8% lies in the top ten. The sample here was CD4+ T cells from peripheral blood mononuclear cells, taken in the first trimester of pregnancy. The receptors were sampled from a female donor with multiple sclerosis, enrolled in a pregnancy study.

The chain couples TRBV5-1 to TRBJ2-7, with TRBD1 matching over 7 bases. The CDR3 is 15 amino acids. With 0 bases clipped from V and 5 bases from J, the junction kept 8 bases outside the gene matches. In germline, CDR1 is SGHRS, CDR2 YFSETQ. CDR3 residues: CASSLAVTGAHEQYF. The CDR3 DNA is TGCGCCAGCAGCTTGGCGGTCACAGGGGCCCACGAGCAGTACTTC. The variable domain in full, completed from reference TRBV5-1 and TRBJ2-7, reads KAGVTQTPRYLIKTRGQQVTLSCSPISGHRSVSWYQQTPGQGLQFLFEYFSETQRNKGNFPGRFSGRQFSNSRSEMNVSTLELGDSALYLCASSLAVTGAHEQYFGPGTRLTVT.

The chain employs TRBV11-3 and TRBJ2-7; D uncertain. The CDR3 loop spans 13 amino acids. Germline-derived CDR1 and CDR2 are SGHNT and YENEEA. V lost 5 bases and J 2 bases, leaving 10 bases between the germline ends. The CDR3 spells CASSRTPAYEQYF. The DNA of the CDR3 is TGTGCCAGCAGCCGCACACCTGCCTACGAGCAGTACTTC. The variable domain in full, completed from reference TRBV11-3 and TRBJ2-7, reads EAGVVQSPRYKIIEKKQPVAFWCNPISGHNTLYWYLQNLGQGPELLIRYENEEAVDDSQLPKDRFSAERLKGVDSTLKIQPAELGDSAVYLCASSRTPAYEQYFGPGTRLTVT.

The chain links TRBV7-2 to TRBJ1-5; 7 positions agree with TRBD1. This CDR3 has 14 amino acids. The V gene's germline CDR1 is SGHTA and CDR2 FQGNSA. The trim removed 0 bases at V and 7 bases at J, leaving 3 bases unmatched. The CDR3 region is CASSLALQGQPQHF. Written as DNA, the CDR3 is TGTGCCAGCAGCTTAGCCCTACAGGGGCAGCCCCAGCATTTT.

The chain couples TRBV11-2 to TRBJ1-2; D gene unclear. V was trimmed by 5 bases and J by 6 bases, leaving 13 bases between them. Germline values: CDR1 SGHAT, CDR2 FQNNGV. The CDR3 has 13 amino acids. In nucleotides, the CDR3 is TGTGCCAGCAGCCCCCCTAGGGAGGATGGCTACACCTTC. Its protein product is CASSPPREDGYTF.

The chain combines TRBV2 with TRBJ1-5; D remains ambiguous. CDR3 length equals 16 residues. CDR1 is SNHLY and CDR2 is FYNNEI in the germline V gene. V lost 5 bases and J lost 4, with 18 bases in between. CDR3 sequence: CASSREAGNLNQPQHF. The CDR3 nucleotides are TGTGCCAGCAGTAGGGAGGCGGGCAATCTGAATCAGCCCCAGCATTTT.

This clone was recorded only once. The rearrangement uses TRBV7-2 and TRBJ2-1; 7 positions agree with TRBD2. Germline CDR1 is SGHTA and CDR2 is FQGNSA. CDR3 length: 17 residues. V lost 1 base, J lost 0 bases, and 6 bases stayed unmatched. For the CDR3, the DNA is TGTGCCAGCAGCTTAGTTCCTAGCGGATCCTCCTACAATGAGCAGTTCTTC. Translated: CASSLVPSGSSYNEQFF. Using reference TRBV7-2 and TRBJ2-1 for the parts outside the CDR3, the full variable domain is GAGVSQSPSNKVTEKGKDVELRCDPISGHTALYWYRQSLGQGLEFLIYFQGNSAPDKSGLPSDRFSAERTGGSVSTLTIQRTQQEDSAVYLCASSLVPSGSSYNEQFFGPGTRLTVL.

The chain couples TRBV5-4 to TRBJ2-7; D is uncertain. The CDR3 has 13 residues. CDR1 is SGHNT and CDR2 is YYREEE in the germline V gene (reference sequence). The ends were cut back, 1 base at V and 2 bases at J, with 7 bases in the middle. The CDR3, as DNA: TGTGCCAGCAGCTTGCCAGGTACCTACGAGCAGTACTTC. As protein: CASSLPGTYEQYF.

The genes are TRBV18 and TRBJ2-2; possible D gene TRBD1, 5 bases. CDR1 and CDR2 from the germline V gene are KGHSH and LQKENI. The CDR3 contains 17 residues. V was pared by 0 bases and J by 4 bases, with 15 bases between. This chain's CDR3 is CASSPPTGISGTGELFF. The CDR3 DNA reads TGTGCCAGCTCACCACCAACAGGCATATCGGGCACCGGGGAGCTGTTTTTT.

J is TRBJ2-7 and V is TRBV5-6; 7 bases are a match to TRBD1. V shed 1 base and J 0 bases; nucleotides not matched to a gene: 7. Germline V CDR1 and CDR2: SGHDT, YYEEEE. This CDR3 is built from 16 residues. CDR3 protein: CASSLFRTGFSYEQYF. CDR3 bases: TGTGCCAGCAGCTTGTTTCGGACAGGCTTCTCCTACGAGCAGTACTTC.

This clone was picked up a small number of times. This chain joins TRBV7-9 and TRBJ1-6, with TRBD1 matching 7 bases. There are 15 residues in the CDR3. Germline CDR1 SEHNR, CDR2 FQNEAQ (reference sequence). V dropped 1 base and J dropped 9; count of bases not matched to a gene: 6. This CDR3 reads CASSLGQGIRSPLHF. CDR3 nucleotide sequence: TGTGCCAGCAGCTTAGGACAGGGCATTCGTTCACCCCTCCACTTT.

The genes are TRBV5-1 and TRBJ2-7; D call uncertain. CDR3 length: 13 residues. V was pared by 5 bases and J by 9 bases, with 18 bases between. Germline V lookup: CDR1 SGHRS, CDR2 YFSETQ. The CDR3 spells CASRRTVTTGQYF. Written as DNA, the CDR3 is TGCGCCAGCAGGCGAACCGTAACCACTGGGCAGTACTTC.

The chain combines TRBV5-4 with TRBJ2-4, with 7 bases lining up with TRBD1. The CDR3 runs to 16 residues. The junction had 11 bases not matched to a gene; V was cut back by 4 bases and J by 4 bases. Germline V gene lookup returns CDR1 SGHNT and CDR2 YYREEE (reference sequence). The DNA for the CDR3 is TGTGCCAGCAGCGCGCGACAGGGCCCCATAAAAAACATTCAGTACTTC. Its protein product is CASSARQGPIKNIQYF.

V gene TRBV9 combines with J gene TRBJ2-5, with 10 bases aligning to TRBD2. Unmatched junction bases numbered 7, after V lost 3 bases and J lost 5 bases. Germline V gene data show CDR1 as SGDLS and CDR2 as YYNGEE. There are 15 residues in the CDR3. CDR3 coding DNA: TGTGCCAGCAGCGCCTCTAGCGGGGGATGGGAGACCCAGTACTTC. As protein: CASSASSGGWETQYF.

This CDR3 is CASSGGGGDEQFF. CDR3 sequence (DNA): TGTGCTAGCTCCGGGGGGGGAGGCGATGAGCAGTTCTTC. The gene calls are TRBV7-7 and TRBJ2-1; 8 bases match TRBD2. CDR3 length: 13 residues. Germline lookup yields CDR1 SSHAT and CDR2 FNYEAQ (reference sequence). The whole variable domain, filled in from reference TRBV7-7 and TRBJ2-1, reads GAGVSQSPRYKVTKRGQDVTLRCDPISSHATLYWYQQALGQGPEFLTYFNYEAQPDKSGLPSDRFSAERPEGSISTLTIQRTEQRDSAMYRCASSGGGGDEQFFGPGTRLTVL.

V gene TRBV19 combines with J gene TRBJ1-1; possible D gene TRBD1, 5 bases. Trimming took off 3 bases at V and 4 bases at J, with 15 bases between the two ends. The CDR3 is 15 amino acids. The germline gives CDR1 LNHDA, CDR2 SQIVND (reference sequence). The CDR3 protein is CASSITGGSLTEAFF. DNA for the CDR3: TGTGCCAGTAGTATCACGGGGGGAAGTCTCACTGAAGCTTTCTTT.

The chain has TRBV5-1 and TRBJ1-5; TRBD1 might be the D (5 bases). Germline V gene lookup returns CDR1 SGHRS and CDR2 YFSETQ. CDR3 size: 15 residues. Trimming shortened V by 1 base and J by 3 bases, and 11 bases separated the two germline ends. The CDR3 DNA is TGCGCCAGCAGCTTGCAGGCAGGGCCCAATCAGCCCCAGCATTTT. It specifies CASSLQAGPNQPQHF.

J is TRBJ2-1 and V is TRBV7-2; TRBD1 is a possible D gene (6 bases). The V gene lost 2 bases and the J gene lost 6 bases, with 17 bases spanning the gap. The CDR3 sequence is 16 residues long. Germline V gene data show CDR1 as SGHTA and CDR2 as FQGNSA. CDR3 nucleotides: TGTGCCAGCAGCTTAAAAGCAGGGGCCAATACCAATGAGCAGTTCTTC. This sequence encodes CASSLKAGANTNEQFF.

This clone appeared a single time. This chain uses TRBV7-3 with TRBJ2-3; 7 bases map to TRBD1. The junction had 3 bases not matched to a gene; V was cut back by 5 bases and J by 4 bases. CDR1 is SGHTA and CDR2 is FQGTGA in the germline V gene. The CDR3 sequence is 13 residues long. DNA of the CDR3: TGTGCCAGCAGCGTTCAGGGGGCAGATACGCAGTATTTT. Amino acid sequence: CASSVQGADTQYF.

The CDR3 is CASSFIGELFF. The CDR3 DNA sequence: TGTGCCAGCAGTTTTATCGGGGAGCTGTTTTTT. The chain employs TRBV5-6 and TRBJ2-2, with unresolved D. Trimming took 5 bases from V and 7 from J, leaving 6 bases between them. The germline CDR1 and CDR2 sequences are SGHDT and YYEEEE. The CDR3 has 11 residues.

V usage is TRBV4-2 and J usage is TRBJ2-3; TRBD2 matches at 11 bases. Looked up from germline, CDR1 is LGHNA and CDR2 is YNFKEQ. This CDR3 region has 16 residues. V lost 4 bases, J lost 5 bases, and 8 bases stayed unmatched. The CDR3 region has the DNA TGTGCCAGCAGCCCCCGTAGCGGGGGGGCTCAAGATACGCAGTATTTT. Protein: CASSPRSGGAQDTQYF.

The chain uses TRBV30 and TRBJ1-3; D perhaps matches TRBD1 (5 bases). The CDR3 loop spans 14 amino acids. V dropped 3 bases and J dropped 4 bases, with 13 bases sitting between them. Germline V gene sequence: CDR1 GTSNPN, CDR2 SVGIG (reference sequence). The CDR3 sequence is CAWSQGMGGNTIYF. CDR3 bases: TGTGCCTGGAGCCAGGGAATGGGAGGAAACACCATATATTTT. The whole variable domain, remainder taken from reference TRBV30 and TRBJ1-3, is SQTIHQWPATLVQPVGSPLSLECTVEGTSNPNLYWYRQAAGRGLQLLFYSVGIGQISSEVPQNLSASRPQDRQFILSSKKLLLSDSGFYLCAWSQGMGGNTIYFGEGSWLTVV.

The gene calls are TRBV18 and TRBJ1-1, with 9 positions matching TRBD1. J gave up 0 bases and V 3 bases, and 8 bases lay outside the gene matches. Germline V gene lookup returns CDR1 KGHSH and CDR2 LQKENI. CDR3 size: 17 residues. CDR3 nucleotides: TGTGCCAGCTCACCGCTACAGGGGGCCCCGATGAACACTGAAGCTTTCTTT. Translated: CASSPLQGAPMNTEAFF.

V usage is TRBV5-1 and J usage is TRBJ2-4, with 11 bases fitting TRBD1. The CDR3 loop spans 16 amino acids. The germline gives CDR1 SGHRS, CDR2 YFSETQ. J was trimmed by 8 bases and V by 0 bases; bases with no gene match: 7. This chain's CDR3 is CASSLVGQGALDIQYF. Written as DNA, the CDR3 is TGCGCCAGCAGCTTGGTCGGACAGGGGGCGCTTGACATTCAGTACTTC.

The genes are TRBV25-1 and TRBJ1-1, with 7 bases identical to TRBD1. J gave up 3 bases and V 5 bases, and 6 bases lay outside the gene matches. Per germline, CDR1 MGHDK and CDR2 SYGVNS. This CDR3 region has 14 residues. The CDR3 DNA reads as TGTGCCAGCAGTCAGACAGGGAGGTACACTGAAGCTTTCTTT. Amino acids: CASSQTGRYTEAFF.

The chain joins TRBV28 to TRBJ2-3, with 7 bases matching TRBD2. Trimming removed 6 bases from V and 3 bases from J; junction bases left unmatched: 9. This CDR3 contains 15 residues. Germline CDR1 is MDHEN and CDR2 is SYDVKM. CDR3 sequence (DNA): TGTGCCAGCAGGACCCAGCGGGGACCGACAGATACGCAGTATTTT. It yields the protein CASRTQRGPTDTQYF.

The chain recombines TRBV4-3 with TRBJ2-3; 8 bases are a match to TRBD1. The CDR3 spans 14 residues. V lost 3 bases, J lost 5 bases, and 4 bases stayed unmatched. CDR1 and CDR2 from the germline V gene are LGHNA and YSLEER. The CDR3 DNA sequence: TGCGCCAGCAGCCACCGACAGGGGCGAGATACGCAGTATTTT. It codes for CASSHRQGRDTQYF.

In this sample, this clone turned up a few times. The chain uses TRBV7-3 and TRBJ1-3; tentative D call: TRBD1 (5 bases). This CDR3 contains 14 residues. The germline CDR1 and CDR2 sequences are SGHTA and FQGTGA. With 5 bases removed from V and 0 bases from J, the gap between germline ends came to 8 bases. The CDR3 is CASSATASGNTIYF. In DNA form, the CDR3 reads TGTGCCAGCAGCGCGACAGCCTCTGGAAACACCATATATTTT. The variable domain in full, with the rest retrieved from reference TRBV7-3 and TRBJ1-3, is GAGVSQTPSNKVTEKGKYVELRCDPISGHTALYWYRQSLGQGPEFLIYFQGTGAADDSGLPNDRFFAVRPEGSVSTLKIQRTERGDSAVYLCASSATASGNTIYFGEGSWLTVV.

The genes are TRBV5-1 and TRBJ1-2, with 10 bases fitting TRBD1. Losses at the gene ends were 2 bases for V and 3 bases for J; bases not matched to a gene: 4. This CDR3 has 15 residues. Germline assignment: CDR1 SGHRS and CDR2 YFSETQ. This chain's CDR3 is CASSFGDRGYYGYTF. In DNA, the CDR3 is TGCGCCAGCAGCTTCGGGGACAGGGGCTACTATGGCTACACCTTC.

DNA for the CDR3: TGCAGCGTTGATACCGGACAGACCTATGGCTACACCTTC. Translated, it gives CSVDTGQTYGYTF. The rearrangement uses TRBV29-1 and TRBJ1-2; D is possibly TRBD1 (6 bases). V dropped 3 bases and J dropped 4 bases, with 12 bases sitting between them. The length of the CDR3 is 13 residues. The germline V gene encodes CDR1 SQVTM and CDR2 ANQGSEA.

CDR3 protein: CASSYRSRTTNTEAFF. CDR3 DNA sequence: TGTGCCAGCAGTTACCGGAGCCGGACTACGAACACTGAAGCTTTCTTT. The gene calls are TRBV6-5 and TRBJ1-1; no firm D call. V lost 2 bases to trimming and J lost 1 base, with 14 bases between them. CDR3 size: 16 residues. Germline CDR1 is MNHEY and CDR2 is SVGAGI.